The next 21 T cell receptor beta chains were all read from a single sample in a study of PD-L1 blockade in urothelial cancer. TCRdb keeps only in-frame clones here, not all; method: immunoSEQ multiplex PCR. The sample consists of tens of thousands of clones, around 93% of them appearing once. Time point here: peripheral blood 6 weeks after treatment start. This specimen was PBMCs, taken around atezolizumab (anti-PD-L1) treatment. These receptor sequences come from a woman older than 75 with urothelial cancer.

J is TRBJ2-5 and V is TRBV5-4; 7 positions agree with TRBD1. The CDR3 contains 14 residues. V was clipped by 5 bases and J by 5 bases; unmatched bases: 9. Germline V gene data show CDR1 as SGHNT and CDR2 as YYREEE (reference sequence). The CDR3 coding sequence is TGTGCCAGCAGGGACTTGACAGGGATTGAGACCCAGTACTTC. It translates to CASRDLTGIETQYF.

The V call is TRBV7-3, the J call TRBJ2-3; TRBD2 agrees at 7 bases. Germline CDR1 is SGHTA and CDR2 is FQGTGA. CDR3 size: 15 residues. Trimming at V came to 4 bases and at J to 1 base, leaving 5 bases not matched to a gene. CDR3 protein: CASSSGLGRTDTQYF. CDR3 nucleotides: TGTGCCAGCAGCTCCGGACTAGGTCGCACAGATACGCAGTATTTT.

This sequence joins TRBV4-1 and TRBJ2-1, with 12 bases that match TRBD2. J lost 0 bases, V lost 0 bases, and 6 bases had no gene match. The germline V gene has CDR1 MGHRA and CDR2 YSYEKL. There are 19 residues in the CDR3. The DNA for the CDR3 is TGCGCCAGCAGCCAAGAGCCTAGCGGGAGGGGGATCTCCTACAATGAGCAGTTCTTC. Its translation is CASSQEPSGRGISYNEQFF.

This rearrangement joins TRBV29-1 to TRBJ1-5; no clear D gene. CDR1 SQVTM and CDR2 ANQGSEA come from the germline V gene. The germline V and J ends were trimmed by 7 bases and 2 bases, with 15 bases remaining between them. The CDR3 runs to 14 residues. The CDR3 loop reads CSAQTGVGNQPQHF. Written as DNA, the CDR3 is TGCAGCGCCCAGACGGGTGTGGGCAATCAGCCCCAGCATTTT. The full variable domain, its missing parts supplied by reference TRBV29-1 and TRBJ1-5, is SAVISQKPSRDICQRGTSLTIQCQVDSQVTMMFWYRQQPGQSLTLIATANQGSEATYESGFVIDKFPISRPNLTFSTLTVSNMSPEDSSIYLCSAQTGVGNQPQHFGDGTRLSIL.

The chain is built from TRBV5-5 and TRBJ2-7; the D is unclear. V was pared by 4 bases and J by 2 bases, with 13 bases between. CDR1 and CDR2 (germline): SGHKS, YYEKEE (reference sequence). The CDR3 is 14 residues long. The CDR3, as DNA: TGTGCCAGCAGCCTGCGAAGTCCTCCCTACGAGCAGTACTTC. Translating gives CASSLRSPPYEQYF.

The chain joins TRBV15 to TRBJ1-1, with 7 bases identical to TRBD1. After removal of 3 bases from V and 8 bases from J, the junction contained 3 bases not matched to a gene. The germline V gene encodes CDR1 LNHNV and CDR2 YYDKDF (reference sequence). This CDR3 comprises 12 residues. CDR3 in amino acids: CATSRIQGEAFF. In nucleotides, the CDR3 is TGTGCCACCAGCAGGATACAGGGGGAAGCTTTCTTT.

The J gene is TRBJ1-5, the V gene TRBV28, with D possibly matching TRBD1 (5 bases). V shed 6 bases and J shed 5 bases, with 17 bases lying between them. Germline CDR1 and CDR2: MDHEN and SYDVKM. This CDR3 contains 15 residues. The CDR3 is CASSPAGGGDQPQHF. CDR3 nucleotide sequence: TGTGCCAGCAGCCCCGCGGGGGGAGGAGATCAGCCCCAGCATTTT.

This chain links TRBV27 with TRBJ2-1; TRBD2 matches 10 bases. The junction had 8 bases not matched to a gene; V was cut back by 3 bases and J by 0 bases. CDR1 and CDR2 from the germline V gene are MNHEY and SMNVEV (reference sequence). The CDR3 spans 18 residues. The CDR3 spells CASSLEGSGRSSYNEQFF. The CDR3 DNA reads TGTGCCAGCAGTTTGGAAGGTAGCGGGAGGAGCTCCTACAATGAGCAGTTCTTC.

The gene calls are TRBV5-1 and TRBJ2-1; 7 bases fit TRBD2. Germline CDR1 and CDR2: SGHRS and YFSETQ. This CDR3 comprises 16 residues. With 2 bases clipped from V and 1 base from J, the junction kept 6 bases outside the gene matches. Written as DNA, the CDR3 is TGCGCCAGCAGCTTCATGAGCGGGACGTCCTACAATGAGCAGTTCTTC. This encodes CASSFMSGTSYNEQFF.

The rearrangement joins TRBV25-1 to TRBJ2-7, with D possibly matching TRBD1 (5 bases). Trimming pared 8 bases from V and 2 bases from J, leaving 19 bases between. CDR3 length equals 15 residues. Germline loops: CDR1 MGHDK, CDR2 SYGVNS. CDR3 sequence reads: CASDFRRAGTYEQYF. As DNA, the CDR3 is TGTGCCAGCGACTTCCGTCGGGCAGGGACCTACGAGCAGTACTTC.

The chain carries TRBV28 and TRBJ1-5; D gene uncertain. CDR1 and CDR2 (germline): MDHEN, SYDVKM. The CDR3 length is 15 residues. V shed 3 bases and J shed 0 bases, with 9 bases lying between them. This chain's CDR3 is CASSFLGDSNQPQHF. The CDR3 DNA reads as TGTGCCAGCAGTTTCTTGGGAGATAGCAATCAGCCCCAGCATTTT.

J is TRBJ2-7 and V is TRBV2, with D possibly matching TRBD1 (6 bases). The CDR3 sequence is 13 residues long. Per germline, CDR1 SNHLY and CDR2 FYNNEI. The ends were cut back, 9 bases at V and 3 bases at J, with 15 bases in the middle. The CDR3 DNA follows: TGTGCCAGTAAGGGGGATCTCCTCTACGAGCAGTACTTC. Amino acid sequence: CASKGDLLYEQYF.

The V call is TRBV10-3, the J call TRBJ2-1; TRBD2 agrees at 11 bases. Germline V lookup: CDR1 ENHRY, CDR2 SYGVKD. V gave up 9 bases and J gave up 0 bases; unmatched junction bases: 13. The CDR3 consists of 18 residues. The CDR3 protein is CAIAGTSGRGDSYNEQFF. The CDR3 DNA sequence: TGTGCCATTGCCGGGACTAGCGGCAGGGGGGACTCCTACAATGAGCAGTTCTTC.

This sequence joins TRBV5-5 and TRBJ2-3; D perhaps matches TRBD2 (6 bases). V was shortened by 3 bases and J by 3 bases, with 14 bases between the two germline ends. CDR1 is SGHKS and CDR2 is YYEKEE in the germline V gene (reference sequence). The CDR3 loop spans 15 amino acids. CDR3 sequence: CASSWVEGGTDTQYF. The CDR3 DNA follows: TGTGCCAGCAGCTGGGTTGAGGGAGGAACAGATACGCAGTATTTT.

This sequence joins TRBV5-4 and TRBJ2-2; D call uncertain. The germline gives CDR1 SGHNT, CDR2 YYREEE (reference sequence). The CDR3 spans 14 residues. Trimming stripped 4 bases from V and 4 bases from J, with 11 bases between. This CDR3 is CASSKDTSTGELFF. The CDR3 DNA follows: TGTGCCAGCAGCAAAGACACCTCCACCGGGGAGCTGTTTTTT.

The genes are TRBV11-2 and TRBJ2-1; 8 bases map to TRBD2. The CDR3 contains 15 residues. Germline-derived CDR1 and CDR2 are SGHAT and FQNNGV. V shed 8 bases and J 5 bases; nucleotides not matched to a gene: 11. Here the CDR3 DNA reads TGTGCCAGCGCCTCGTTGGCGGGAGGAAACAATGAGCAGTTCTTC. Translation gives CASASLAGGNNEQFF.

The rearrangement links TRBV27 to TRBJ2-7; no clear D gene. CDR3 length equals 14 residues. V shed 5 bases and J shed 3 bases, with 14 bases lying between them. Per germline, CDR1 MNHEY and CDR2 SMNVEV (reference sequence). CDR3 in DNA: TGTGCCAGCAGTCCGAGTATAGGAGTCTACGAGCAGTACTTC. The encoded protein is CASSPSIGVYEQYF.

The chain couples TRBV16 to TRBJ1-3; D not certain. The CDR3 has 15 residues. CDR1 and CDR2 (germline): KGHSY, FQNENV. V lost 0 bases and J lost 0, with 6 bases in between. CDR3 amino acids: CASSQSSSSGNTIYF. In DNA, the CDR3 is TGTGCCAGCAGCCAATCTTCCAGCTCTGGAAACACCATATATTTT.

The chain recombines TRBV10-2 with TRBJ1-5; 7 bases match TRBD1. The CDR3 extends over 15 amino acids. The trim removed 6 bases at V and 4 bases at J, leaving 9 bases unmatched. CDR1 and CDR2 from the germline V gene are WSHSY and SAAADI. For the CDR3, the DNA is TGCGCCAGCAGGAATGACAGGGACCTGAATCAGCCCCAGCATTTT. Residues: CASRNDRDLNQPQHF.

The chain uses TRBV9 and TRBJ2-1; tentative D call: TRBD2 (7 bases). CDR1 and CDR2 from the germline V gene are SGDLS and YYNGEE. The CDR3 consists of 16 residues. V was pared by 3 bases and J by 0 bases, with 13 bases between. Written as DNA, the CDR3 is TGTGCCAGCAGCGAGAGGGGGGGGGTCTCCTACAATGAGCAGTTCTTC. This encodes CASSERGGVSYNEQFF. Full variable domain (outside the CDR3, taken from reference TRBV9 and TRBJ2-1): DSGVTQTPKHLITATGQRVTLRCSPRSGDLSVYWYQQSLDQGLQFLIQYYNGEERAKGNILERFSAQQFPDLHSELNLSSLELGDSALYFCASSERGGVSYNEQFFGPGTRLTVL.

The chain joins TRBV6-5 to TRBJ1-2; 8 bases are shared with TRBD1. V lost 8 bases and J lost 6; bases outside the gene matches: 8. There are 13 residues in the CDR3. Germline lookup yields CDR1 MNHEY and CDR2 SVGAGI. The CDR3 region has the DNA TGTGCCAGCGGTGAAGCCAGGGGGCATGGCTACACCTTC. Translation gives CASGEARGHGYTF.